The rows below give T cell receptor beta chains drawn from one sample of a study of vaccination effects on CD4 cells after COVID-19. Assay: immunoSEQ multiplex PCR; the TCRdb copy retains only in-frame clones and omits some. The repertoire holds tens of thousands of clones, with 77% as singletons. The antigens for these receptors are not known. Material: CD4+ T cells from PBMCs cultured with HCoV-NL63 spike peptides, obtained before COVID-19 vaccination. The receptors here all came from a human donor who had a prior SARS-CoV-2 infection. Both conserved end residues are part of each CDR3. The D gene is left open where the match is weak. Only some rows state a clone size, as once, few, many or a class for expanded clones.

cdr3_aa cdr3_nt v_call clone_size cdr3_length d_call j_call
CASSTTGGYNEQFF TGTGCCAGCAGTACCACAGGGGGCTACAATGAGCAGTTCTTC TRBV6-5 NA 14 TRBD1 TRBJ2-1
CASTTDYGYTF TGTGCCAGCACAACAGACTATGGCTACACCTTC TRBV2 NA 11 NA TRBJ1-2
CASSFDNRGTYEQYF TGTGCCAGCAGCTTCGACAACAGGGGAACCTACGAGCAGTACTTC TRBV5-4 NA 15 TRBD1 TRBJ2-7
CASSSDREYQETQYF TGTGCCAGCAGCTCGGACAGGGAGTACCAAGAGACCCAGTACTTC TRBV5-4 NA 15 TRBD1 TRBJ2-5
CAWMGSPNYGYTF TGTGCCTGGATGGGTAGTCCTAACTATGGCTACACCTTC TRBV30 NA 13 NA TRBJ1-2
CAWSMGGGNQPQHF TGTGCCTGGAGTATGGGGGGGGGCAATCAGCCCCAGCATTTT TRBV30 NA 14 NA TRBJ1-5
CASSPAPYQETQYF TGTGCCAGCAGCCCCGCCCCGTACCAAGAGACCCAGTACTTC TRBV5-6 NA 14 NA TRBJ2-5
CASSPTGGFRNIQYF TGTGCCAGCAGTCCGACAGGGGGATTTAGAAACATTCAGTACTTC TRBV5-5 NA 15 TRBD1 TRBJ2-4
CASSLVGTGGTGELFF TGTGCCAGCAGCCTCGTCGGGACAGGGGGCACCGGGGAGCTGTTTTTT TRBV7-3 NA 16 TRBD1 TRBJ2-2
CASRNSGGAEETQYF TGTGCCAGCAGAAACAGCGGGGGGGCAGAAGAGACCCAGTACTTC TRBV11-3 NA 15 TRBD2 TRBJ2-5
CASSPSGGHTGELFF TGTGCCAGCTCACCCTCAGGGGGCCACACCGGGGAGCTGTTTTTT TRBV18 once 15 TRBD1 TRBJ2-2
CASSPGLAGDNEQFF TGTGCCAGCTCACCAGGACTAGCGGGAGACAATGAGCAGTTCTTC TRBV18 NA 15 TRBD2 TRBJ2-1
CASSLGLAGNTGELFF TGTGCTAGCAGCTTGGGACTAGCGGGAAACACCGGGGAGCTGTTTTTT TRBV7-7 NA 16 TRBD2 TRBJ2-2
CASSTLSDSDTEAFF TGTGCCAGCAGTACATTATCTGACAGTGACACTGAAGCTTTCTTT TRBV2 NA 15 NA TRBJ1-1
CASSPRQGVGEQYF TGTGCCAGCTCACCACGGCAGGGGGTCGGCGAGCAGTACTTC TRBV18 few 14 TRBD1 TRBJ2-7
CASSLAVAGTYEQYF TGCGCCAGCAGCTTGGCGGTAGCGGGGACCTACGAGCAGTACTTC TRBV5-1 NA 15 TRBD2 TRBJ2-7
CASSQLGLRGNEKLFF TGCGCCAGCAGCCAACTCGGACTGAGGGGAAATGAAAAACTGTTTTTT TRBV4-1 NA 16 NA TRBJ1-4
CASSRQRSTDTQYF TGTGCCAGCAGTCGTCAGCGGTCCACAGATACGCAGTATTTT TRBV2 NA 14 NA TRBJ2-3
CSAKDNYGYTF TGCAGTGCAAAGGACAACTATGGCTACACCTTC TRBV20-1 NA 11 NA TRBJ1-2
CASSLLQNTEAFF TGTGCCAGCAGCTTATTGCAGAACACTGAAGCTTTCTTT TRBV7-2 NA 13 NA TRBJ1-1
CASTPIAGGLETQYF TGTGCCAGCACCCCGATAGCGGGAGGTTTAGAGACCCAGTACTTC TRBV9 medium-sized 15 TRBD2 TRBJ2-5
CASSQAGRYTGELFF TGTGCCAGCAGCCAAGCCGGGAGATACACCGGGGAGCTGTTTTTT TRBV3-1/TRBV3-2 NA 15 NA TRBJ2-2
CASSFFSGTGDYEQYF TGTGCCAGCAGTTTTTTTTCCGGGACAGGGGACTACGAGCAGTACTTC TRBV7-3 NA 16 TRBD1 TRBJ2-7
CASSQGDSLGNTEAFF TGTGCCAGCAGCCAGGGGGACAGTTTGGGTAACACTGAAGCTTTCTTT TRBV5-8 few 16 TRBD1 TRBJ1-1
CASSLASSGSLEQFF TGTGCCAGCAGCTTAGCTTCTAGCGGGAGTCTTGAGCAGTTCTTC TRBV7-9 NA 15 TRBD2 TRBJ2-1
CASSVGRTTPNTDTQYF TGTGCCAGCAGCGTAGGTAGGACTACTCCTAACACAGATACGCAGTATTTT TRBV9 NA 17 NA TRBJ2-3
CASSYSVSQPQHF TGTGCCAGCAGTTACTCGGTTTCCCAGCCCCAGCATTTT TRBV6-5 NA 13 NA TRBJ1-5
CAISESRTVGDEQYF TGTGCCATCAGTGAGTCGAGGACCGTAGGCGACGAGCAGTACTTC TRBV10-3 few 15 NA TRBJ2-7
CAWSRDTSAYNEQFF TGTGCCTGGAGTCGGGACACCAGCGCCTACAATGAGCAGTTCTTC TRBV30 large 15 NA TRBJ2-1
CASSHLRGETPRKQYF TGTGCCAGCAGCCACCTCAGGGGGGAGACTCCTCGGAAGCAGTACTTC TRBV3-1/TRBV3-2 once 16 NA TRBJ2-7
CASSQAAGGSYEQYF TGTGCCAGCAGCCAAGCGGCCGGGGGGTCCTACGAGCAGTACTTC TRBV3-1/TRBV3-2 NA 15 TRBD2 TRBJ2-7
CASSLEASSEQYF TGTGCCAGCAGCTTAGAGGCGTCCTCCGAGCAGTACTTC TRBV11-3 NA 13 NA TRBJ2-7
CASSPNTPGTDTQYF TGCGCCAGCAGCCCGAACACACCCGGCACAGATACGCAGTATTTT TRBV5-1 NA 15 NA TRBJ2-3
CSATGGYGYTF TGCAGCGCGACAGGGGGCTATGGCTACACCTTC TRBV29-1 NA 11 TRBD1 TRBJ1-2
CASRLAGVYEQYF TGTGCCAGCAGACTAGCGGGAGTCTACGAGCAGTACTTC TRBV6-5 NA 13 TRBD2 TRBJ2-7
CASSYGDGAEAFF TGTGCCAGCAGTTATGGGGACGGGGCGGAAGCTTTCTTT TRBV6-5 NA 13 NA TRBJ1-1
CASSLVQGANEQYF TGCGCCAGCAGCTTGGTCCAGGGGGCCAACGAGCAGTACTTC TRBV5-1 NA 14 TRBD1 TRBJ2-7
CASRQGYEQYF TGTGCCAGTAGACAGGGCTACGAGCAGTACTTC TRBV19 NA 11 NA TRBJ2-7
CASYPGGLHTEAFF TGTGCCAGCTACCCAGGGGGTCTTCACACTGAAGCTTTCTTT TRBV28 few 14 TRBD1 TRBJ1-1
CASSRTDTQYF TGTGCCAGCTCACGGACAGATACGCAGTATTTT TRBV18 once 11 NA TRBJ2-3
CASSYGFTDTQYF TGTGCCAGCAGTTACGGGTTCACAGATACGCAGTATTTT TRBV6-5 NA 13 NA TRBJ2-3
CASSLNLAGADTQYF TGTGCCAGCAGCTTAAATCTAGCGGGAGCAGATACGCAGTATTTT TRBV7-2 NA 15 TRBD2 TRBJ2-3
CASSASPETQYF TGTGCCAGCAGTGCAAGCCCAGAGACCCAGTACTTC TRBV2 NA 12 NA TRBJ2-5
CASSGIGGNEQFF TGTGCCAGCAGCGGTATAGGGGGAAATGAGCAGTTCTTC TRBV7-8 NA 13 NA TRBJ2-1
CARGTVQETQYF TGTGCCAGAGGGACAGTACAAGAGACCCAGTACTTC TRBV2 NA 12 TRBD1 TRBJ2-5
CAGGYPEAFF TGTGCCGGGGGTTATCCTGAAGCTTTCTTT TRBV30 once 10 NA TRBJ1-1
CASSQGGQGGSPLHF TGTGCCAGCAGCCAAGGAGGTCAGGGCGGCTCACCCCTCCACTTT TRBV3-1/TRBV3-2 NA 15 NA TRBJ1-6
CASSPGQGGRDTQYF TGTGCCAGCAGCCCCGGACAGGGGGGTAGGGATACGCAGTATTTT TRBV7-9 once 15 TRBD1 TRBJ2-3
CAISEFRDDQPQHF TGTGCCATCAGTGAGTTCCGGGACGATCAGCCCCAGCATTTT TRBV10-3 NA 14 NA TRBJ1-5
CATSDGVRNQPQHF TGTGCCACCAGTGATGGAGTCAGAAATCAGCCCCAGCATTTT TRBV24-1 few 14 NA TRBJ1-5
CASSLGLHRIF TGTGCCAGCAGCTTAGGCCTACATAGGATCTTC TRBV7-9 NA 11 NA TRBJ2-1
CASSPRGGSDQGRGNEQFF TGTGCCAGCTCACCAAGGGGCGGCTCAGACCAGGGTAGGGGCAATGAGCAGTTCTTC TRBV18 once 19 NA TRBJ2-1